In its sample, the clone carrying this TCR beta chain was seen once. This sample was included in a study of shared T cell receptors in the human thymus. The repertoire was sequenced with immunoSEQ multiplex PCR; TCRdb's copy has only in-frame clones and lacks some. The table shows fewer than 700,000 clones, with over 75% occurring only once. V was clipped by 6 bases and J by 1 base, with 15 bases between them. The CDR3 has 14 residues. Germline CDR1 SQVTM, CDR2 ANQGSEA. These same data were also listed under a study on human thymus T cells. Per that study: Corrective heart surgery yielded the resections from which the thymus tissue came. Related studies noted strongly shared thymic repertoires across unrelated people.

This sequence originates from a boy under three years old with a congenital heart defect. The sample consisted of thymocytes. This chain joins TRBV29-1 and TRBJ1-1; possibly TRBD1 for D (6 bases). For the CDR3, the DNA is TGCAGCGTCTACAGGGATCAGGCGAACACTGAAGCTTTCTTT. Encoded protein: CSVYRDQANTEAFF.